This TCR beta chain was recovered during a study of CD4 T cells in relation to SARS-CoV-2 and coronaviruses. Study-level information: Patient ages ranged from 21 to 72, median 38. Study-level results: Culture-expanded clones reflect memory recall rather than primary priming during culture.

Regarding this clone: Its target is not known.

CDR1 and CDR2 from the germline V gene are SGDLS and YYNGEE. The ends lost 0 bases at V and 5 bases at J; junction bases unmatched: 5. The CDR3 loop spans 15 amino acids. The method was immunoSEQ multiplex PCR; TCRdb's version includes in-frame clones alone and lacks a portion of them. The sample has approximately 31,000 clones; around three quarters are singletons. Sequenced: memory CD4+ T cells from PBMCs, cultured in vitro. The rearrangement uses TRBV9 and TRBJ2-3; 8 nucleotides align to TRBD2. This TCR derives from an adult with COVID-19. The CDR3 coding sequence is TGTGCCAGCAGCGTAGGGAGCGGGAGAGGAGATACGCAGTATTTT. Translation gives CASSVGSGRGDTQYF.